The rows below give T cell receptor beta chains drawn from one sample of a study of vaccination effects on CD4 cells after COVID-19. Antigens for these TCRs are unknown. The protocol was immunoSEQ multiplex PCR, while the TCRdb copy is restricted to in-frame clones and leaves out a portion. Of more than 13,000 clones in the sample, approximately 70% were seen once. This specimen consisted of CD4+ T cells from PBMCs cultured with HCoV-NL63 spike peptides, obtained after COVID-19 vaccination. The source is a human donor who received a COVID-19 vaccine. The CDR3 runs from the conserved cysteine through the conserved F or W. The D gene is left open where the match is weak. Size values are once, few and many counts, or a class for expanded clones, and some rows have none.

>NA|TRBJ2-2|TRBV30|NA
CAWSYLHSNTGELFF
TGTGCCTGGAGTTACCTCCACTCGAACACCGGGGAGCTGTTTTTT
>NA|TRBJ2-7|TRBV12-3/TRBV12-4|NA
CASRQGSMGEQYF
TGTGCCAGCAGACAGGGAAGTATGGGGGAGCAGTACTTC
>TRBD2|TRBJ2-3|TRBV5-4|NA
CASSFRFSGGSDTQYF
TGTGCCAGCAGTTTCAGATTTAGCGGGGGTTCAGATACGCAGTATTTT
>TRBD1|TRBJ1-5|TRBV4-1|few
CASSPTGFDQPQHF
TGCGCCAGCAGCCCGACAGGGTTCGATCAGCCCCAGCATTTT
>TRBD1|TRBJ1-5|TRBV18|few
CASSLTGGGQPQHF
TGTGCCAGCTCACTCACAGGGGGCGGACAGCCCCAGCATTTT
>NA|TRBJ1-2|TRBV20-1|few
CSAQDSPGYTF
TGCAGTGCCCAGGACAGTCCTGGCTACACCTTC
>NA|TRBJ2-7|TRBV7-2|NA
CASSLVPYEQYF
TGTGCCAGCAGCTTAGTGCCCTACGAGCAGTACTTC
>NA|TRBJ1-1|TRBV4-2|NA
CASSPTQGYRSTEAFF
TGTGCCAGCAGCCCGACACAGGGTTATAGGTCCACTGAAGCTTTCTTT
>NA|TRBJ1-1|TRBV23-1|once
CASSQLMRNTEAFF
TGCGCCAGCAGTCAATTGATGCGGAACACTGAAGCTTTCTTT
>NA|TRBJ1-6|TRBV4-2|NA
CASSQEQRYNSPLHF
TGTGCCAGCAGCCAAGAACAGAGATATAATTCACCCCTCCACTTT
>NA|TRBJ2-5|TRBV12-3/TRBV12-4|NA
CASSPRRGETQYF
TGTGCCAGCAGTCCTCGCAGAGGGGAGACCCAGTACTTC
>NA|TRBJ2-1|TRBV29-1|NA
CSVEQRLTYNEQFF
TGCAGCGTTGAACAAAGACTCACCTACAATGAGCAGTTCTTC
>NA|TRBJ1-1|TRBV4-3|NA
CASSQEGANEAFF
TGCGCCAGCAGCCAAGAGGGGGCGAATGAAGCTTTCTTT
>TRBD1|TRBJ2-7|TRBV19|NA
CASSLPGQGTYEQYF
TGTGCCAGTAGTCTCCCGGGACAGGGGACGTACGAGCAGTACTTC
>TRBD2|TRBJ2-1|TRBV30|NA
CAWSVGLAGAYNEQFF
TGTGCCTGGAGTGTAGGACTAGCGGGCGCCTACAATGAGCAGTTCTTC
>TRBD1|TRBJ2-2|TRBV9|few
CASSATGGRTGELFF
TGTGCCAGCAGCGCCACAGGGGGCCGAACCGGGGAGCTGTTTTTT
>NA|TRBJ2-3|TRBV9|NA
CASSPGVADTQYF
TGTGCCAGCAGCCCTGGGGTAGCAGATACGCAGTATTTT
>NA|TRBJ1-5|TRBV7-8|few
CASSLASTLNQPQHF
TGTGCCAGCAGCTTAGCGTCAACGTTAAATCAGCCCCAGCATTTT
>NA|TRBJ2-2|TRBV19|NA
CASTTTDTGELFF
TGTGCCAGTACCACGACGGATACCGGGGAGCTGTTTTTT
>NA|TRBJ1-1|TRBV18|NA
CASSPGSPGSSEAFF
TGTGCCAGCTCACCAGGGTCGCCGGGGTCATCTGAAGCTTTCTTT
>NA|TRBJ1-1|TRBV28|NA
CASSFPREGTEAFF
TGTGCCAGCAGTTTTCCCAGGGAGGGCACTGAAGCTTTCTTT
>TRBD2|TRBJ2-7|TRBV7-2|NA
CASSSVAGGYEQYF
TGTGCCAGCAGCTCCGTAGCGGGAGGGTACGAGCAGTACTTC
>NA|TRBJ2-1|TRBV10-3|NA
CAISRDSTDEQFF
TGTGCCATCAGTCGGGACTCCACGGATGAGCAGTTCTTC
>TRBD2|TRBJ2-2|TRBV30|NA
CAARTGLAVTGELFF
TGTGCCGCCCGCACGGGACTAGCGGTCACCGGGGAGCTGTTTTTT